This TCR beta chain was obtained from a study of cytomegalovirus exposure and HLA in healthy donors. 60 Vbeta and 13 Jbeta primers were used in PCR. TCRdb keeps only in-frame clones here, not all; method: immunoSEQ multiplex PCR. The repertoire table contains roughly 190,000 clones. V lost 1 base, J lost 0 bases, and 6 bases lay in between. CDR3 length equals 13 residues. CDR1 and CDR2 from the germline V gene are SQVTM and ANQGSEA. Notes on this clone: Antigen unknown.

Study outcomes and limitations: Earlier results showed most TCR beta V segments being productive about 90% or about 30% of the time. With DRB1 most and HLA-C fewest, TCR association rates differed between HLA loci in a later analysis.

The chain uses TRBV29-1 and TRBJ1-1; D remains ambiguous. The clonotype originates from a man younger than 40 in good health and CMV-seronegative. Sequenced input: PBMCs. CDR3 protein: CSVEGQLNTEAFF. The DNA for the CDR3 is TGCAGCGTTGAAGGACAACTGAACACTGAAGCTTTCTTT.